This TCR beta chain emerged from a study of a mutant IDH1 vaccine in newly diagnosed glioma. Looking at the study overall: Earlier care involved radiotherapy, temozolomide, or both, and the majority received both. General study findings and limits: Vaccination induced immune responses in about 93% of patients.

Measured with immunoSEQ multiplex PCR; TCRdb has only the in-frame clones, and not every one. This repertoire shows 40,000 to 50,000 clones, about 78% found once; its top ten account for approximately 6.5%. About this clone: Its antigen is not known.

The time point: week 23, last vaccination. Doses consisted of 300 ug of mutant IDH1 20-mer peptide each, paired with topical imiquimod. The CDR3 has 14 amino acids. CDR1 and CDR2 from the germline V gene are SGHRS and YFSETQ. V was pared by 0 bases and J by 5 bases, with 11 bases between. The V call is TRBV5-1, the J call TRBJ1-2, with D possibly matching TRBD1 (5 bases). The starting material was PBMCs, obtained from a glioma patient whose treatment included an IDH1 peptide vaccine. The sequence came from a woman aged 40 to 49 with glioma. Some clones in this sample may be carry-over from other donors' samples. CDR3 sequence: CASSLVGDQYGYTF. The CDR3 DNA reads as TGCGCCAGCAGCTTGGTGGGGGATCAATATGGCTACACCTTC.